The 28 T cell receptor beta chains below were found in one sample sequenced in a study of tumor-infiltrating lymphocytes in primary liver carcinoma. A constant-region primer served to make TCR beta cDNA from roughly 540 ng total RNA. Generation of the TCR beta libraries relied on three nested multiplex PCR rounds using slightly modified ARM-PCR. Amplification in the first two PCR rounds was performed using TRBV1-TRBV30 forward primers and a C-beta reverse primer for approximately 10 cycles each. TCRdb reanalysed the multiplex PCR reads using MiXCR and keeps one entry per CDR3 protein. Of approximately 74,000 distinct CDR3 sequences listed, roughly two thirds are singletons. From around 18-30 mg of unsorted bulk tissue, DNA and RNA were co-extracted together. Sequencing was done on a sample of liver tumor tissue from sampling region 4. Specified subset: tumor region T4, right-lateral pole. The receptors here all came from an older woman with primary liver carcinoma and hepatitis B virus infection.

Worth noting for this clonotype: Given a much more abundant clone one base away, this may be a read error. This sequence joins TRBV7-9 and TRBJ2-3, with TRBD2 matching 9 bases. The CDR3 has 14 residues. CDR1 SEHNR and CDR2 FQNEAQ come from the germline V gene (reference sequence). DNA for the CDR3: TGTACCAGCAGCTGGGGACTAGCTGGAGATACGCAGTATTTT. Translation gives CTSSWGLAGDTQYF.

To note about this clonotype: A much larger clonotype is one base distant, so this may be a read error. The rearrangement uses TRBV5-1 and TRBJ2-2; D not certain. This CDR3 spans 14 amino acids. Germline CDR1 reads SGHRS; CDR2 reads YFSETQ. CDR3 region: CASCFLSNTGELFF. DNA of the CDR3: TGCGCCAGCTGCTTCTTGTCGAACACCGGGGAGCTGTTTTTT.

This clonotype is deemed large. The V call is TRBV11-3, the J call TRBJ1-2; D is unresolved. The CDR3 extends over 14 amino acids. V dropped 1 base and J dropped 6 bases, with 12 bases sitting between them. Germline assignment: CDR1 SGHNT and CDR2 YENEEA. CDR3 in DNA: TGTGCCAGCAGCTTAGCGACGGTTCTTGATGGCTACACCTTC. It codes for CASSLATVLDGYTF. Looking up the rest from reference TRBV11-3 and TRBJ1-2 gives the full variable domain: EAGVVQSPRYKIIEKKQPVAFWCNPISGHNTLYWYLQNLGQGPELLIRYENEEAVDDSQLPKDRFSAERLKGVDSTLKIQPAELGDSAVYLCASSLATVLDGYTFGSGTRLTVV.

A word on this clonotype: A clone one base away is much larger, so this may be a read error. This chain links TRBV28 with TRBJ2-7; D may be TRBD2 (7 bases). Germline V gene data show CDR1 as MDHEN and CDR2 as SYDVKM. The CDR3 length is 13 residues. The chain's CDR3 is CDSRPWGGRDINF. The CDR3 DNA follows: TGTGACAGCAGACCTTGGGGGGGCCGGGACATAAACTTC.

This sequence joins TRBV7-9 and TRBJ2-7; TRBD1 matches at 9 bases. This CDR3 is built from 14 residues. Germline loops: CDR1 SEHNR, CDR2 FQNEAQ (reference sequence). With 7 bases clipped from V and 5 bases from J, the junction kept 9 bases outside the gene matches. CDR3 region: CASIPQGAFHEQYF. CDR3 DNA: TGTGCCAGCATCCCACAGGGGGCTTTCCACGAGCAGTACTTC.

V usage is TRBV28 and J usage is TRBJ1-3, with D uncertain. The germline V gene encodes CDR1 MDHEN and CDR2 SYDVKM. V was shortened by 7 bases and J by 0 bases, with 10 bases between the two germline ends. The CDR3 extends over 14 amino acids. This chain's CDR3 is CASISRISGNTIYF. Here the CDR3 DNA reads TGTGCCAGCATTTCGCGGATCTCTGGAAACACCATATATTTT.

This clonotype was observed a few times. This sequence joins TRBV20-1 and TRBJ2-7; D call uncertain. The CDR3 is made up of 12 amino acids. In germline, CDR1 is DFQATT, CDR2 SNEGSKA (reference sequence). V was pared by 4 bases and J by 2 bases, with 9 bases between. CDR3 sequence: CSATGDAYEQYF. DNA for the CDR3: TGCAGTGCTACCGGAGACGCCTACGAGCAGTACTTC.

Points on this clonotype: A junction end diverges from the germline sequence, so it may reflect a read error. The J gene is TRBJ2-1, the V gene TRBV14; possibly TRBD2 for D (6 bases). Germline values: CDR1 SGHDN, CDR2 FVKESK. This CDR3 has 16 residues. The CDR3 loop is CASNQVGGTGLGEQFF. CDR3 DNA sequence: TGTGCCAGCAACCAAGTGGGCGGGACTGGCCTTGGTGAGCAATTCTTC.

The sample holds a few counts of this clonotype. The missing conserved phenylalanine or tryptophan at the end of this CDR3 makes a read error likely. The limits of the CDR3 on the DNA are not certain, so only TCRdb's listed CDR3 is given. This CDR3 is CASSAGVNKNIRYS. The chain joins TRBV11-2 to TRBJ2-4. The germline CDR1 and CDR2 sequences are SGHAT and FQNNGV. The CDR3 spans 14 residues, counting both ends.

V usage is TRBV6-1 and J usage is TRBJ2-1; 12 bases agree with TRBD2. CDR1 and CDR2 from the germline V gene are MNHNS and SASEGT. The CDR3 contains 20 residues. J gave up 8 bases and V 9 bases, and 26 bases lay outside the gene matches. The CDR3 region is CASSLRTSGTKLASCYEQFF. As DNA, the CDR3 is TGTGCCAGTAGCCTCCGGACTAGCGGGACGAAACTCGCCTCCTGCTATGAGCAGTTCTTC.

This clonotype occurred many times. This chain connects TRBV6-5 to TRBJ1-2; D unclear. CDR1 and CDR2 from the germline V gene are MNHEY and SVGAGI. The CDR3 extends over 12 amino acids. Trimming took 4 bases from V and 8 from J, leaving 11 bases between them. The CDR3 reads CASSSSMRGYTF. CDR3 sequence (DNA): TGTGCCAGCAGTTCCAGTATGAGGGGCTACACCTTC.

The V gene is TRBV6-5, the J gene TRBJ1-1, with D possibly being TRBD1 (6 bases). Germline V CDR1 and CDR2: MNHEY, SVGAGI. The CDR3 runs 15 residues. V was pared by 7 bases and J by 8 bases, with 23 bases between. The CDR3 coding sequence is TGTGCCAGCAATTATTCCGGGGGCTCGAGCACCGAAGCTTTCTTT. Translating gives CASNYSGGSSTEAFF.

This clonotype was seen a single time. This chain links TRBV9 with TRBJ2-7; TRBD1 might be the D (5 bases). CDR3 length: 14 amino acids. V gave up 4 bases and J gave up 2 bases, with 13 bases separating them. CDR1 is SGDLS and CDR2 is YYNGEE in the germline V gene. The CDR3 protein is CASSLTTGTYEQYF. CDR3 sequence (DNA): TGTGCCAGCAGCCTAACCACAGGAACCTACGAGCAGTACTTC. The entire variable domain, with the rest obtained from reference TRBV9 and TRBJ2-7, is as follows: DSGVTQTPKHLITATGQRVTLRCSPRSGDLSVYWYQQSLDQGLQFLIQYYNGEERAKGNILERFSAQQFPDLHSELNLSSLELGDSALYFCASSLTTGTYEQYFGPGTRLTVT.

This clonotype was counted at least ten times. This rearrangement joins TRBV28 to TRBJ2-2, with TRBD2 matching 13 bases. J was trimmed by 2 bases and V by 4 bases; bases with no gene match: 10. There are 19 residues in the CDR3. Germline CDR1 reads MDHEN; CDR2 reads SYDVKM. CDR3 DNA sequence: TGTGCCAGCAGTTCAAGGACTAGCGGGAGTCACCTAAACACCGGGGAGCTGTTTTTT. It is translated as CASSSRTSGSHLNTGELFF.

Note on this clonotype: One base away lies a much larger clone, so this may be a sequencing read error. The CDR3 region has the DNA TGTGCCGGCAGCTCGAACCGGGACTATTCCGAGCAGTACTTC. It encodes CAGSSNRDYSEQYF. V and J are TRBV7-3 and TRBJ2-7, with 7 bases that match TRBD2. The V gene's germline CDR1 is SGHTA and CDR2 FQGTGA. This CDR3 comprises 14 residues.

About this clonotype: Possible read error: a much larger clone is one base away. This chain links TRBV28 with TRBJ2-7, with D tentatively TRBD1 (5 bases). V lost 8 bases to trimming and J lost 4 bases, with 21 bases between them. CDR1 MDHEN and CDR2 SYDVKM come from the germline V gene. The CDR3 has 15 residues. CDR3 coding DNA: TGTGCCAGCCGTTATGGGAACAGGAGAGAGTACGAGCAGTACTTC. Protein product: CASRYGNRREYEQYF.

The rearrangement links TRBV12-3 or TRBV12-4 to TRBJ2-3, with D possibly matching TRBD1 (5 bases). This CDR3 is 15 amino acids long. V lost 0 bases and J lost 13, with 20 bases in between. CDR3 DNA sequence: TGTGCCAGCAGTTTAGCCCAAACAGGACCGAAGACGGAGTATTTT. It encodes CASSLAQTGPKTEYF.

The chain joins TRBV29-1 to TRBJ1-2; D is ambiguous. V was clipped by 7 bases and J by 0 bases, with 18 bases between them. CDR3 length: 15 residues. The V gene's germline CDR1 is SQVTM and CDR2 ANQGSEA. The CDR3 region has the DNA TGCAGCGCCTTCACCGTAGACAACGCTAACTATGGCTACACCTTC. Translated, it gives CSAFTVDNANYGYTF.

To note about this clonotype: Germline is not matched at one junction end, which may reflect a read error. The gene calls are TRBV6-6 and TRBJ2-5; D perhaps matches TRBD2 (5 bases). There are 14 residues in the CDR3. From germline, CDR1 is MNHNY and CDR2 SVGAGI (reference sequence). CDR3 bases: TGTGCCAGCACCATACGGGGAAAACAAGAGATCCAGTACTTC. It translates to CASTIRGKQEIQYF.

Regarding this clonotype: This likely comes from a read error, as the CDR3 has no conserved phenylalanine or tryptophan at its end. The chain joins TRBV6-1 to TRBJ1-1, with D possibly TRBD1 on 6 matching bases. V dropped 0 bases and J dropped 5 bases, with 22 bases sitting between them. The CDR3 loop spans 18 amino acids. CDR1 and CDR2 (germline): MNHNS, SASEGT. CDR3 in DNA: TGTGCCAGCAGTGAAGCGCTTAGGGGCCCGACAGGAAATACTGAAGCTTTCTCT. Its translation is CASSEALRGPTGNTEAFS.

CDR3 region: CASSLEGGSVSEQFF. CDR3 nucleotides: TGTGCCAGCAGCTTAGAGGGCGGGAGTGTAAGTGAGCAGTTCTTC. The V gene is TRBV11-2, the J gene TRBJ2-1; 7 nucleotides align to TRBD2. CDR3 size: 15 residues. The germline gives CDR1 SGHAT, CDR2 FQNNGV. J lost 9 bases, V lost 0 bases, and 8 bases had no gene match.

This clonotype is medium-sized in the sample. This chain uses TRBV11-2 with TRBJ2-3; D unclear. The V and J ends lost 3 bases and 5 bases respectively, with 3 bases between them. The germline V gene encodes CDR1 SGHAT and CDR2 FQNNGV. This CDR3 contains 11 residues. For the CDR3, the DNA is TGTGCCAGCAGCTTGGGAGATACGCAGTATTTT. Translating it yields CASSLGDTQYF. The full variable domain, completed using reference TRBV11-2 and TRBJ2-3, is EAGVAQSPRYKIIEKRQSVAFWCNPISGHATLYWYQQILGQGPKLLIQFQNNGVVDDSQLPKDRFSAERLKGVDSTLKIQPAKLEDSAVYLCASSLGDTQYFGPGTRLTVL.

About this clonotype itself: A read error may account for a junction end that differs from germline. The chain combines TRBV5-6 with TRBJ2-4; D not certain. CDR3 length: 14 amino acids. Germline lookup yields CDR1 SGHDT and CDR2 YYEEEE. CDR3 protein: CASSLMHYKNIQYF. CDR3 nucleotides: TGTGCCAGTAGCTTGATGCATTACAAAAACATTCAGTACTTC.

A word on this clonotype: A much larger clonotype is one base distant, so this may be a read error. The chain links TRBV28 to TRBJ2-7, with 7 bases that match TRBD2. CDR1 and CDR2 (germline): MDHEN, SYDVKM. The CDR3 sequence is 15 residues long. CDR3 DNA sequence: TGTACCAGCAGTCCCCGAGGGAGGGACTCCTCCGAGCAGTACTTC. It is translated as CTSSPRGRDSSEQYF.

The genes are TRBV6-6 and TRBJ1-5; 7 positions agree with TRBD1. The CDR3 runs to 14 residues. The germline V gene encodes CDR1 MNHNY and CDR2 SVGAGI (reference sequence). V was pared by 2 bases and J by 7 bases, with 5 bases of the junction left unmatched. CDR3 amino acids: CASSYQGDGQPQHF. CDR3 coding DNA: TGTGCCAGCAGTTACCAGGGGGACGGACAGCCCCAGCATTTT.

Only one count was recorded for this clonotype. One base away lies a much larger clone, so this may be a sequencing read error. J is TRBJ2-4 and V is TRBV28; TRBD1 matches at 9 bases. The germline V gene has CDR1 MDHEN and CDR2 SYDVKM. This CDR3 comprises 13 residues. CDR3 loop: CVSSLSQGTGSIF. For the CDR3, the DNA is TGTGTCAGCAGTCTTTCTCAGGGGACAGGGAGTATTTTC.

About this clonotype itself: This clone may be a read error of a much larger clone one base away. This chain joins TRBV5-1 and TRBJ2-2, with D perhaps matching TRBD2 (6 bases). Germline V CDR1 and CDR2: SGHRS, YFSETQ. CDR3 length: 14 amino acids. In nucleotides, the CDR3 is TGCGCCAGAAGCTTGGGCTCGGGGGCCGGGGAGCTGTTTTTT. This codes for CARSLGSGAGELFF.

With regard to this clonotype: It may be a read error: a sequence one base away is much more abundant. The J gene is TRBJ1-1, the V gene TRBV30; D not resolved. The CDR3 spans 13 residues. The germline V gene has CDR1 GTSNPN and CDR2 SVGIG (reference sequence). CDR3 in DNA: TGTGCCTGGAGGGTAGGAGGGATCACTGAAGCTATCTTT. Translating gives CAWRVGGITEAIF.